The next 29 T cell receptor beta chains were all read from a single sample in a study of cytomegalovirus exposure and HLA in healthy donors. The PCR was carried out with 60 Vbeta primers and 13 Jbeta primers. The data were produced by immunoSEQ multiplex PCR, yet TCRdb's version contains in-frame clones alone and is incomplete. The sample holds approximately 120,000 clones, around three quarters seen once. Material: PBMCs. The receptors derive from a woman in her forties in good health and CMV-seronegative.

This clone was picked up one time. V usage is TRBV15 and J usage is TRBJ2-1, with TRBD1 matching over 9 bases. V trimming: 1 base; J trimming: 7 bases; junction bases outside the gene matches: 8. Germline CDR1 is LNHNV and CDR2 is YYDKDF (reference sequence). This CDR3 is 16 amino acids long. The CDR3, as DNA: TGTGCCACCAGCAGAGGTGGGACAGGGTTCCTGAATGAGCAGTTCTTC. Translation gives CATSRGGTGFLNEQFF. Full variable domain (missing parts from reference TRBV15 and TRBJ2-1): DAMVIQNPRYQVTQFGKPVTLSCSQTLNHNVMYWYQQKSSQAPKLLFHYYDKDFNNEADTPDNFQSRRPNTSFCFLDIRSPGLGDTAMYLCATSRGGTGFLNEQFFGPGTRLTVL.

The chain couples TRBV28 to TRBJ2-1; a possible D gene is TRBD2 (6 bases). CDR3 length equals 16 residues. The germline V gene encodes CDR1 MDHEN and CDR2 SYDVKM. V shed 4 bases and J shed 0 bases, with 13 bases lying between them. The chain's CDR3 is CASSSNRESSYNEQFF. The CDR3, as DNA: TGTGCCAGCAGTTCAAACCGGGAGAGCTCCTACAATGAGCAGTTCTTC.

For this clone: Relative to the germline gene, one junction end is altered; a read error may explain this. The rearrangement links TRBV27 to TRBJ2-7, with TRBD2 matching over 13 bases. From germline, CDR1 is MNHEY and CDR2 SMNVEV (reference sequence). The CDR3 covers 16 residues. CDR3 sequence (DNA): TGTGCCGGCAGTTCCTGGACTAGCGGGAGACCCTACGAGCAGTACTTC. Its protein is CAGSSWTSGRPYEQYF.

The V call is TRBV18, the J call TRBJ1-2; 8 bases match TRBD1. The V gene end was trimmed by 3 bases and the J gene end by 8 bases; junction bases not matched to a gene: 8. Germline CDR1 reads KGHSH; CDR2 reads LQKENI. The CDR3 loop spans 14 amino acids. The CDR3 coding sequence is TGTGCCAGCTCACCCTCCGGGACAGGAGGCGGCTACACCTTC. Amino acid sequence: CASSPSGTGGGYTF.

The J gene is TRBJ2-3, the V gene TRBV4-3, with D possibly matching TRBD2 (5 bases). The germline gives CDR1 LGHNA, CDR2 YSLEER. There are 13 residues in the CDR3. V lost 0 bases, J lost 4 bases, and 5 bases lay in between. The CDR3: CASSQELADTQYF. The CDR3 DNA is TGCGCCAGCAGCCAAGAACTAGCAGATACGCAGTATTTT.

Regarding this clone: In this CDR3 the conserved last residue, phenylalanine or tryptophan, is missing, so a read error is likely. No DNA is shown, since the ends of the CDR3 on it are uncertain; the CDR3 is the one TCRdb lists. The V gene is TRBV21-1, the J gene TRBJ2-7; the table names TRBD1, a call not compared with the DNA. TRBV21-1 is flagged as a pseudogene. From its first to its last residue, the CDR3 has 17 amino acids. CDR3: CASSTRQGTTRPYEQYS.

This clone has only a few counts. The chain joins TRBV6-1 to TRBJ2-1, with 12 positions matching TRBD2. This CDR3 spans 15 amino acids. Germline assignment: CDR1 MNHNS and CDR2 SASEGT. V trimming: 8 bases; J trimming: 12 bases; junction bases outside the gene matches: 14. The CDR3 DNA reads as TGTGCCAGCGCTACCGGGCTAGCGGGAGGGCCGGGGCAGTTCTTC. Its protein product is CASATGLAGGPGQFF.

The rearrangement links TRBV28 to TRBJ2-7, with 7 bases that match TRBD2. This CDR3 region has 17 residues. V lost 3 bases to trimming and J lost 6 bases; unmatched junction nucleotides: 17. Germline V CDR1 and CDR2: MDHEN, SYDVKM. The CDR3 is CASSFYCSAGVSCEQYF. For the CDR3, the DNA is TGTGCCAGCAGTTTTTATTGTTCGGCGGGAGTTTCGTGCGAGCAGTACTTC.

The CDR3 sequence is CASSIRFSVSGVGKETQYF. CDR3 nucleotides: TGTGCCAGTAGTATCCGCTTTTCCGTATCGGGAGTGGGTAAAGAGACCCAGTACTTC. The chain links TRBV19 to TRBJ2-5; perhaps TRBD2 as D (6 bases). Trimming left V 3 bases short and J 3 bases short, with 26 bases between. Germline loops: CDR1 LNHDA, CDR2 SQIVND (reference sequence). The CDR3 length is 19 residues.

The chain links TRBV5-5 to TRBJ2-5; no firm D call. The V end lost 4 bases, the J end lost 9 bases, and 19 bases lay between the germline ends. The V gene's germline CDR1 is SGHKS and CDR2 YYEKEE (reference sequence). The CDR3 consists of 14 residues. CDR3 coding DNA: TGTGCCAGCAGCCCGACGGTGTTCGACTCCCCCCAGTACTTC. It is translated as CASSPTVFDSPQYF.

This chain links TRBV9 with TRBJ1-3, with D possibly TRBD1 on 5 matching bases. Looked up from germline, CDR1 is SGDLS and CDR2 is YYNGEE. The CDR3 contains 15 residues. Deletions cut 6 bases from V and 2 bases from J, with 15 bases between. CDR3 nucleotides: TGTGCCAGCACCCCCCAGTTGGGGCCTGGAAACACCATATATTTT. As protein: CASTPQLGPGNTIYF.

V is TRBV18 and J is TRBJ2-1, with D tentatively TRBD2 (6 bases). Germline loops: CDR1 KGHSH, CDR2 LQKENI. The CDR3 has 15 amino acids. V dropped 1 base and J dropped 1 base, with 8 bases sitting between them. This CDR3 is CASSPRRESYNEQFF. For the CDR3, the DNA is TGTGCCAGCTCACCACGGAGGGAGTCCTACAATGAGCAGTTCTTC.

This rearrangement joins TRBV19 to TRBJ2-3, with 10 bases fitting TRBD2. The CDR3 length is 15 residues. CDR1 and CDR2 from the germline V gene are LNHDA and SQIVND (reference sequence). The junction had 2 bases not matched to a gene; V was cut back by 2 bases and J by 3 bases. The CDR3 loop reads CASSILAGATDTQYF. CDR3 nucleotide sequence: TGTGCCAGTAGTATACTAGCGGGAGCAACAGATACGCAGTATTTT.

This clone turned up a few times. The same CDR3 is also encoded by other DNA sequences in this sample. V is TRBV27 and J is TRBJ1-1, with D unresolved. The V gene lost 0 bases and the J gene lost 1 base, with 3 bases spanning the gap. The germline V gene encodes CDR1 MNHEY and CDR2 SMNVEV (reference sequence). The CDR3 contains 13 residues. CDR3 nucleotide sequence: TGTGCCAGCAGTTTATCGCGGAACACTGAAGCTTTCTTT. Residues: CASSLSRNTEAFF.

The J gene is TRBJ1-4, the V gene TRBV5-5, with D possibly being TRBD1 (6 bases). This CDR3 has 16 amino acids. CDR1 and CDR2 (germline): SGHKS, YYEKEE (reference sequence). Trimming cost V 1 base and J 5 bases, with 15 bases left between them. Written as DNA, the CDR3 is TGTGCCAGCAGCTTGCGTGGGGGCGGCCGAAATGAAAAACTGTTTTTT. The encoded protein is CASSLRGGGRNEKLFF.

This sequence joins TRBV19 and TRBJ1-1, with a tentative D call TRBD1 (6 bases). This CDR3 has 13 amino acids. The germline V gene has CDR1 LNHDA and CDR2 SQIVND (reference sequence). Trimming stripped 1 base from V and 6 bases from J, with 9 bases between. CDR3 region: CASSIARGAEAFF. The CDR3 region has the DNA TGTGCCAGTAGTATAGCCAGGGGCGCTGAAGCTTTCTTT.

The V gene is TRBV11-1, the J gene TRBJ2-3, with D possibly being TRBD2 (6 bases). Germline assignment: CDR1 SGHAT and CDR2 FQDESV (reference sequence). The V end lost 5 bases, the J end lost 2 bases, and 11 bases lay between the germline ends. The CDR3 length is 14 residues. This chain's CDR3 is CASSQAGFTDTQYF. The CDR3 nucleotides read TGTGCCAGCAGCCAGGCGGGGTTCACAGATACGCAGTATTTT.

The V gene is TRBV18, the J gene TRBJ2-1; 11 bases map to TRBD2. V trimming: 4 bases; J trimming: 7 bases; junction bases outside the gene matches: 6. The length of the CDR3 is 15 residues. CDR1 KGHSH and CDR2 LQKENI come from the germline V gene. CDR3 sequence: CASSQLAGEGNEQFF. The DNA for the CDR3 is TGTGCCAGCTCACAACTAGCGGGAGAAGGTAATGAGCAGTTCTTC.

This rearrangement joins TRBV28 to TRBJ1-5, with D hard to call. This CDR3 is 15 amino acids long. Deletions cut 7 bases from V and 0 bases from J, with 13 bases between. The germline V gene encodes CDR1 MDHEN and CDR2 SYDVKM. CDR3 in amino acids: CASIKLAYSNQPQHF. CDR3 nucleotide sequence: TGTGCCAGCATCAAGCTTGCGTATAGCAATCAGCCCCAGCATTTT.

CDR3 protein: CASSFGGSAYEQYF. The DNA of the CDR3 is TGTGCCAGCAGCTTTGGGGGGAGCGCCTACGAGCAGTACTTC. This sequence joins TRBV7-9 and TRBJ2-5, with D perhaps TRBD2 (6 bases). The J call may be faulty, since TRBJ2-7 better matches the DNA end. The length of the CDR3 is 14 residues. Per germline, CDR1 SEHNR and CDR2 FQNEAQ (reference sequence).

The rearrangement uses TRBV2 and TRBJ2-6, with 7 nucleotides matching TRBD1. The trim removed 4 bases at V and 2 bases at J, leaving 8 bases unmatched. The germline V gene has CDR1 SNHLY and CDR2 FYNNEI. The CDR3 consists of 17 residues. The CDR3 region is CASSAGTADAGANVLTF. The CDR3 nucleotides read TGTGCCAGCAGTGCCGGGACAGCCGACGCTGGGGCCAACGTCCTGACTTTC.

J is TRBJ1-5 and V is TRBV27; D is undetermined. V was shortened by 4 bases and J by 0 bases, with 7 bases between the two germline ends. This CDR3 comprises 14 residues. Germline V gene sequence: CDR1 MNHEY, CDR2 SMNVEV (reference sequence). CDR3 bases: TGTGCCAGCAGTTCCGGTAGTAGCAATCAGCCCCAGCATTTT. Translation gives CASSSGSSNQPQHF.

The chain recombines TRBV18 with TRBJ2-7; TRBD2 matches at 8 bases. V was pared by 3 bases and J by 4 bases, with 5 bases of the junction left unmatched. The CDR3 extends over 14 amino acids. CDR1 and CDR2 (germline): KGHSH, LQKENI. The CDR3 protein is CASSPRLAIYEQYF. CDR3 coding DNA: TGTGCCAGCTCACCCAGACTAGCGATATACGAGCAGTACTTC.

The rearrangement uses TRBV28 and TRBJ1-5; D is perhaps TRBD1 (6 bases). The CDR3 is made up of 13 amino acids. Germline CDR1 and CDR2: MDHEN and SYDVKM. Trimming shortened V by 10 bases and J by 3 bases, and 13 bases separated the two germline ends. CDR3 region: CAITQGLNQPQHF. In DNA form, the CDR3 reads TGTGCCATAACACAGGGCCTCAATCAGCCCCAGCATTTT.

The chain recombines TRBV5-1 with TRBJ2-5; TRBD1 aligns across 10 bases. The CDR3 contains 16 residues. J was trimmed by 5 bases and V by 2 bases; bases with no gene match: 9. The germline CDR1 and CDR2 sequences are SGHRS and YFSETQ. The CDR3 DNA is TGCGCCAGCAGCTTAGGGGCGGGACAGGGGCAGGAGACCCAGTACTTC. Amino acid sequence: CASSLGAGQGQETQYF. Together with reference TRBV5-1 and TRBJ2-5, the CDR3 gives the full variable domain: KAGVTQTPRYLIKTRGQQVTLSCSPISGHRSVSWYQQTPGQGLQFLFEYFSETQRNKGNFPGRFSGRQFSNSRSEMNVSTLELGDSALYLCASSLGAGQGQETQYFGPGTRLLVL.

The chain recombines TRBV4-1 with TRBJ2-7; 11 bases align to TRBD1. The germline V gene has CDR1 MGHRA and CDR2 YSYEKL. This CDR3 spans 15 amino acids. V was pared by 4 bases and J by 4 bases, with 6 bases of the junction left unmatched. The CDR3 reads CASSPGQGGDYEQYF. The CDR3, as DNA: TGCGCCAGCAGCCCGGGACAGGGGGGAGATTACGAGCAGTACTTC.

The table lists this clone with a count of one. The rearrangement uses TRBV5-1 and TRBJ2-1; D is perhaps TRBD1 (6 bases). Trimming pared 4 bases from V and 7 bases from J, leaving 9 bases between. This CDR3 is 12 amino acids long. Germline V gene sequence: CDR1 SGHRS, CDR2 YFSETQ. In DNA form, the CDR3 reads TGCGCCAGCAGCGTACAGGGTAATGAGCAGTTCTTC. This translates into CASSVQGNEQFF.

This clone has more than one count but fewer than ten. The chain combines TRBV6-6 with TRBJ1-4, with 9 bases lining up with TRBD1. The V gene's germline CDR1 is MNHNY and CDR2 SVGAGI (reference sequence). J gave up 7 bases and V 8 bases, and 11 bases lay outside the gene matches. CDR3 size: 15 residues. Here the CDR3 reads CASRTEGQGAEKLFF. The CDR3 nucleotides are TGTGCCAGCCGGACCGAGGGACAGGGTGCTGAAAAACTGTTTTTT.

Notes on this clone: One end of the junction varies from germline; a read error may be responsible. The rearrangement links TRBV7-7 to TRBJ2-3, with 9 bases that match TRBD1. The CDR3 runs 14 residues. Per the germline V gene, CDR1 is SSHAT and CDR2 is FNYEAQ (reference sequence). The CDR3 sequence is CASSPTGGADTQYF. CDR3 sequence (DNA): TGTGCTAGCAGCCCTACAGGGGGCGCAGATACGCAGTATTTT.